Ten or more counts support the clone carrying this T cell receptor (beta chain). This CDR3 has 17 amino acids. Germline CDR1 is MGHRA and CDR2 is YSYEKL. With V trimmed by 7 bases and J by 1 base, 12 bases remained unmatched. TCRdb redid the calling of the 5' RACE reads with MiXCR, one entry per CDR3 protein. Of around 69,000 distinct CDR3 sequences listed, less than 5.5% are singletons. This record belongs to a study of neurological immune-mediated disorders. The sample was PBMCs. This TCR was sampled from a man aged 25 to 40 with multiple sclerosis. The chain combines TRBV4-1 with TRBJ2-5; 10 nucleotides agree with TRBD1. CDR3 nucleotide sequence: TGCGCCAGCAAGCCGGGACAGGGGCTAGGGCCCCAAGAGACCCAGTACTTC. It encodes CASKPGQGLGPQETQYF.